Listed below are T cell receptor beta chains from one sample, sequenced in a study of OX40 agonist ivuxolimab in advanced cancers. Assay: immunoSEQ multiplex PCR; the TCRdb copy retains only in-frame clones and omits some. The data show about 24,000 clones, roughly 89% seen once. Sequencing used CD4+ or CD8+ T cells sorted from blood, obtained in a trial of the OX40 agonist ivuxolimab. The source is an adult with an advanced solid tumor such as melanoma, head and neck, liver or kidney cancer. CDR3s include the opening cysteine and the closing phenylalanine or tryptophan. D genes are given only for firm matches. Rows give clone size only sometimes, using once, few, many, or a class for an expanded clone.

j_call v_call clone_size d_call cdr3_aa cdr3_nt
TRBJ1-3 TRBV25-1 - - CASSEYWSHSGNTIYF TGTGCCAGCAGTGAATATTGGTCGCACTCTGGAAACACCATATATTTT
TRBJ2-3 TRBV2 - - CASSEAWDTQYF TGTGCCAGCAGTGAAGCCTGGGATACGCAGTATTTT
TRBJ2-1 TRBV9 - TRBD2 CASSVKPGLARNEQFF TGTGCCAGCAGCGTGAAACCGGGACTAGCGCGAAATGAGCAGTTCTTC
TRBJ1-6 TRBV5-1 - - CASSPTPTSYNSPLHF TGCGCCAGCAGCCCGACACCGACCTCTTATAATTCACCCCTCCACTTT
TRBJ2-2 TRBV2 - - CASRDPGGGPGELFF TGTGCCAGCAGGGACCCCGGAGGGGGACCCGGGGAGCTGTTTTTT
TRBJ2-5 TRBV5-1 - - CASSLASRGSLQETQYF TGCGCCAGCAGCTTGGCCAGCCGAGGGAGCTTACAAGAGACCCAGTACTTC
TRBJ2-5 TRBV6-1 - TRBD2 CASQRGGSGETQYF TGTGCCAGCCAGCGGGGGGGCTCGGGCGAGACCCAGTACTTC
TRBJ2-3 TRBV4-1 - - CASSQEIPGGTDTQYF TGCGCCAGCAGCCAAGAAATCCCGGGGGGCACAGATACGCAGTATTTT
TRBJ1-1 TRBV18 - - CASSPPAGVGTEAFF TGTGCCAGCTCACCACCGGCGGGGGTGGGCACTGAAGCTTTCTTT
TRBJ2-7 TRBV19 - TRBD1 CASSIGDRSYEQYF TGTGCCAGTAGTATAGGGGACAGGTCCTACGAGCAGTACTTC
TRBJ2-1 TRBV10-3 - - CATQAPSYNEQFF TGTGCCACACAAGCCCCATCCTACAATGAGCAGTTCTTC
TRBJ2-7 TRBV6-5 - - CASSARTDSTYEQYF TGTGCCAGCAGTGCTCGGACAGACTCAACCTACGAGCAGTACTTC
TRBJ2-7 TRBV5-4 few - CASSSSYEQYF TGTGCCAGCAGCAGCTCCTACGAGCAGTACTTC
TRBJ1-4 TRBV5-8 - TRBD1 CASSTGQGIPTNEKLFF TGTGCCAGCAGCACGGGACAGGGAATCCCAACTAATGAAAAACTGTTTTTT
TRBJ2-1 TRBV7-3 - TRBD2 CASSKSGLAGREGEQFF TGTGCCAGCAGTAAAAGCGGACTAGCGGGGCGGGAGGGTGAGCAGTTCTTC
TRBJ2-7 TRBV15 - - CATSRDQGTREQYF TGTGCCACCAGCAGAGATCAGGGAACGAGGGAGCAGTACTTC
TRBJ1-2 TRBV30 - - CAWRARVGGYTF TGTGCCTGGAGAGCTAGGGTTGGAGGCTACACCTTC
TRBJ2-2 TRBV19 few TRBD1 CAGQGADTGELFF TGTGCTGGACAGGGGGCGGACACCGGGGAGCTGTTTTTT
TRBJ1-4 TRBV7-8 once - CASSRWFQGPTNEKLFF TGTGCCAGCAGTCGCTGGTTCCAGGGACCAACTAATGAAAAACTGTTTTTT
TRBJ1-5 TRBV18 few - CASSPGVRGGNQPQHF TGTGCCAGCTCACCAGGCGTCCGGGGCGGGAATCAGCCCCAGCATTTT
TRBJ1-1 TRBV9 - - CASSVLQGSEAFF TGTGCCAGCAGCGTACTGCAGGGCTCTGAAGCTTTCTTT
TRBJ2-7 TRBV4-2 - - CASSQALDEQYF TGTGCCAGCAGCCAAGCACTAGACGAGCAGTACTTC
TRBJ2-3 TRBV5-1 - - CASSLVFGGTDTQYF TGCGCCAGCAGCTTGGTTTTTGGAGGCACAGATACGCAGTATTTT
TRBJ2-1 TRBV7-9 - - CASSLVGDEQFF TGTGCCAGCAGCTTAGTTGGGGATGAGCAGTTCTTC
TRBJ2-7 TRBV4-1 - TRBD2 CASSQFMTSGTSYEQYF TGCGCCAGCAGCCAATTCATGACTAGCGGAACCTCCTACGAGCAGTACTTC
TRBJ2-7 TRBV4-2 - - CASSPTAGSYEQYF TGTGCCAGCAGCCCGACGGCAGGGTCCTACGAGCAGTACTTC
TRBJ2-5 TRBV29-1 - TRBD1 CSVGRGRRETQYF TGCAGCGTAGGCAGGGGGCGCCGGGAGACCCAGTACTTC
TRBJ2-3 TRBV19 - TRBD1 CASSLGTGQGFPIQYF TGTGCCAGTAGTTTGGGGACGGGACAGGGCTTTCCCATCCAGTATTTT
TRBJ1-5 TRBV6-1 - - CASSEGGRVYNQPQHF TGTGCCAGCAGTGAAGGGGGTAGAGTTTACAATCAGCCCCAGCATTTT
TRBJ2-2 TRBV9 - TRBD2 CASSFSGSSGELFF TGTGCCAGCAGCTTTAGCGGGAGTTCCGGGGAGCTGTTTTTT
TRBJ1-4 TRBV7-9 - TRBD1 CASSHSQGPTTNEKLFF TGTGCCAGCAGCCATTCACAGGGGCCAACAACTAATGAAAAACTGTTTTTT
TRBJ2-6 TRBV11-2 once TRBD1 CASSLDRAGANVLTF TGTGCCAGCAGCCTGGACAGGGCTGGGGCCAACGTCCTGACTTTC
TRBJ2-4 TRBV7-9 few TRBD1 CASSAGQGSLAKNIQYF TGTGCCAGCAGCGCGGGACAGGGATCACTAGCCAAAAACATTCAGTACTTC
TRBJ2-7 TRBV15 once TRBD2 CATSRAASGGDVYEQYF TGTGCCACCAGCAGAGCAGCGAGCGGGGGGGACGTTTACGAGCAGTACTTC
TRBJ2-1 TRBV4-1 - TRBD2 CASSQRLAGGDNEQFF TGCGCCAGCAGCCAACGACTAGCGGGGGGGGACAATGAGCAGTTCTTC
TRBJ2-5 TRBV7-7 - TRBD1 CASSLVGQGQETQYF TGTGCTAGCAGCTTAGTGGGACAGGGCCAAGAGACCCAGTACTTC